Presented here are 3 T cell receptor beta chains from one specimen sequenced in a study of blood T cell repertoires in COVID-19 (TCRdb year 2020). Receptors were amplified or captured by the immunoSEQ multiplex PCR assay. Held by TCRdb, this immuneACCESS table contains in-frame sequences only and omits some clones. Under half of the omission traces to an unresolved V gene where checked; the cause of the rest is unknown. Recorded for this sample are some 220,000 clones; more than 80% of them occurred a single time. About 4% of the sample rests with the top ten. The sample taken for sequencing was PBMCs or T cells enriched from blood (not recorded which). The receptors shown here come from a woman aged 40-49 years with acute COVID-19.

The CDR3 region is CAWSGFGQGMGQTNSPLHF. DNA of the CDR3: TGTGCCTGGAGTGGTTTTGGCCAAGGGATGGGACAGACAAATTCACCCCTCCACTTT. The chain recombines TRBV30 with TRBJ1-6; 7 bases are shared with TRBD1. Germline V lookup: CDR1 GTSNPN, CDR2 SVGIG (reference sequence). The CDR3 loop spans 19 amino acids. With V trimmed by 1 base and J by 7 bases, 19 bases remained unmatched.

The CDR3: CASSLGQGSYTEAFF. CDR3 DNA: TGTGCCAGCAGCTTAGGACAGGGTAGTTACACTGAAGCTTTCTTT. This sequence joins TRBV7-2 and TRBJ1-1; 7 bases match TRBD1. V gave up 1 base and J gave up 3 bases; unmatched junction bases: 5. Germline CDR1 SGHTA, CDR2 FQGNSA. CDR3 length: 15 residues.

The rearrangement joins TRBV29-1 to TRBJ1-6; TRBD1 matches at 9 bases. CDR3 length equals 12 residues. The germline gives CDR1 SQVTM, CDR2 ANQGSEA. V lost 4 bases to trimming and J lost 8 bases; unmatched junction nucleotides: 0. The CDR3 region is CSVGQGDSPLHF. The CDR3, as DNA: TGCAGCGTTGGACAGGGGGATTCACCCCTCCACTTT.